The 13 T cell receptor beta chains presented below share a single source sample, sequenced in a study of blood T cell repertoires in COVID-19. Sequencing was performed with immunoSEQ multiplex PCR; in TCRdb, only in-frame clones are kept and a portion is missing. The sample carries around 180,000 clones, less than 90% recorded once. The sample comprised peripheral blood. The receptors come from a man between 65 and 85 years old with active or convalescent COVID-19.

The V call is TRBV2, the J call TRBJ2-1; tentative D call: TRBD1 (5 bases). With 6 bases removed from V and 5 bases from J, the gap between germline ends came to 11 bases. Germline CDR1 reads SNHLY; CDR2 reads FYNNEI. The CDR3 has 13 residues. The DNA of the CDR3 is TGTGCCAGCAGCAACAGGTTAAACAATGAGCAGTTCTTC. Translating it yields CASSNRLNNEQFF.

The genes are TRBV7-2 and TRBJ2-7, with D perhaps TRBD1 (6 bases). Germline values: CDR1 SGHTA, CDR2 FQGNSA. The V and J ends lost 7 bases and 3 bases respectively, with 16 bases between them. This CDR3 has 14 amino acids. CDR3 amino acids: CASKKSRDNYEQYF. CDR3 coding DNA: TGTGCCAGCAAGAAAAGCCGGGACAACTACGAGCAGTACTTC.

About this clone: A junction end diverges from the germline sequence, so it may reflect a read error. The genes are TRBV3-1 (or the pseudogene TRBV3-2) and TRBJ1-2, with 9 bases lining up with TRBD1. Germline values: CDR1 LGHDT, CDR2 YNNKEL (reference sequence). The length of the CDR3 is 13 residues. CDR3 in amino acids: CASSQGEQGAKNF. The CDR3 nucleotides are TGTGCCAGCAGCCAAGGGGAACAGGGGGCCAAAAACTTC.

The CDR3 spells CASSSLAGGPTGGQFF. The CDR3 nucleotides read TGTGCCAGTAGTTCACTAGCGGGAGGCCCTACGGGCGGGCAGTTCTTC. The chain uses TRBV19 and TRBJ2-1, with TRBD2 matching 12 bases. The junction had 14 bases not matched to a gene; V was cut back by 5 bases and J by 12 bases. The CDR3 extends over 16 amino acids. Germline V gene lookup returns CDR1 LNHDA and CDR2 SQIVND (reference sequence).

V is TRBV6-1 and J is TRBJ2-3; the D gene is possibly TRBD1 (5 bases). Deletions cut 3 bases from V and 3 bases from J, with 16 bases between. The CDR3 is made up of 16 amino acids. The V gene's germline CDR1 is MNHNS and CDR2 SASEGT. CDR3 sequence (DNA): TGTGCCAGCAGTGAGCAAATACAGGCCGTGACAGATACGCAGTATTTT. Translated: CASSEQIQAVTDTQYF.

The table lists this clone with a count of one. This chain links TRBV4-1 with TRBJ2-7; 10 positions agree with TRBD2. Germline assignment: CDR1 MGHRA and CDR2 YSYEKL. The V segment lost 0 bases and the J segment 2 bases; nucleotides outside the gene matches: 10. The CDR3 contains 18 residues. The CDR3, as DNA: TGCGCCAGCAGCCAAGATCGTCTAGCGGGAGTGACAACCTACGAGCAGTACTTC. The encoded protein is CASSQDRLAGVTTYEQYF.

The chain has TRBV28 and TRBJ2-7; TRBD1 might be the D (6 bases). Per germline, CDR1 MDHEN and CDR2 SYDVKM. The CDR3 extends over 15 amino acids. Trimming removed 8 bases from V and 6 bases from J, with 23 bases in between. In DNA, the CDR3 is TGTGCCAGCGGGGAATCAGTCAAAGGGGGTGGCGAGCAGTACTTC. This codes for CASGESVKGGGEQYF.

This clone was picked up a small number of times. The chain uses TRBV28 and TRBJ1-2, with D unresolved. V dropped 5 bases and J dropped 4 bases, with 14 bases sitting between them. Germline V gives CDR1 MDHEN, CDR2 SYDVKM. This CDR3 is built from 14 residues. The CDR3 DNA reads as TGTGCCAGCAGTCCACCTCGGGTATCCTATGGCTACACCTTC. Amino acid sequence: CASSPPRVSYGYTF.

This clone appeared many times. V and J are TRBV2 and TRBJ1-4; possible D gene TRBD1, 6 bases. V gave up 5 bases and J gave up 6 bases, with 22 bases separating them. Per the germline V gene, CDR1 is SNHLY and CDR2 is FYNNEI. This CDR3 has 17 amino acids. The CDR3 is CASSPRTPGGADEKLFF. Written as DNA, the CDR3 is TGTGCCAGCAGTCCCAGAACTCCGGGGGGCGCGGATGAAAAACTGTTTTTT.

This chain joins TRBV7-2 and TRBJ2-6, with a weak D call TRBD2 (6 bases). V was shortened by 5 bases and J by 1 base, with 12 bases between the two germline ends. The CDR3 is made up of 16 amino acids. Germline CDR1 and CDR2: SGHTA and FQGNSA. CDR3 residues: CASSRDSMSGANVLTF. In nucleotides, the CDR3 is TGTGCCAGCAGCCGGGACTCAATGTCTGGGGCCAACGTCCTGACTTTC.

The V call is TRBV30, the J call TRBJ2-5; 8 bases are shared with TRBD1. Germline-derived CDR1 and CDR2 are GTSNPN and SVGIG (reference sequence). V lost 2 bases, J lost 4 bases, and 3 bases stayed unmatched. The CDR3 sequence is 13 residues long. Written as DNA, the CDR3 is TGTGCCTGGAGTCACACAGGGGGAGAGACCCAGTACTTC. This gives the protein CAWSHTGGETQYF.

The chain links TRBV6-9 to TRBJ2-7; perhaps TRBD1 as D (5 bases). Germline-derived CDR1 and CDR2 are MNHGY and SVAAGI. The V gene lost 6 bases and the J gene lost 0 bases, with 15 bases spanning the gap. This CDR3 has 15 residues. CDR3 nucleotides: TGTGCCAGCAGGCGTACAGGAAATTACTCCTACGAGCAGTACTTC. This codes for CASRRTGNYSYEQYF.

The genes are TRBV6-1 and TRBJ1-2; weak D call: TRBD1 (5 bases). Deletions cut 2 bases from V and 2 bases from J, with 9 bases between. Germline V gene lookup returns CDR1 MNHNS and CDR2 SASEGT. The CDR3 runs 14 residues. The CDR3 bases are TGTGCCAGCAGTGAAAAGGGGCCCAACTATGGCTACACCTTC. This translates into CASSEKGPNYGYTF.